The 12 T cell receptor beta chains below come from one sample, sequenced in a study of blood T cell repertoires in COVID-19. Method: immunoSEQ multiplex PCR; TCRdb's copy keeps in-frame clones and lacks some. Of around 28,000 clones in the sample, roughly nine tenths were seen once. Sample: peripheral blood. The source of these receptors is a human donor in a cohort sampled during active COVID-19.

The V call is TRBV2, the J call TRBJ2-1; TRBD1 is a possible D gene (5 bases). Per germline, CDR1 SNHLY and CDR2 FYNNEI. This CDR3 comprises 15 residues. Trimming stripped 2 bases from V and 10 bases from J, with 18 bases between. The DNA for the CDR3 is TGTGCCAGCAGTGAATCGCAGGCAGGGAATAGCGAGCAGTTCTTC. Protein: CASSESQAGNSEQFF. The full variable domain, rest sourced from reference TRBV2 and TRBJ2-1, is EPEVTQTPSHQVTQMGQEVILRCVPISNHLYFYWYRQILGQKVEFLVSFYNNEISEKSEIFDDQFSVERPDGSNFTLKIRSTKLEDSAMYFCASSESQAGNSEQFFGPGTRLTVL.

V gene TRBV7-2 combines with J gene TRBJ2-1; D remains unclear. Trimming shortened V by 3 bases and J by 6 bases, and 9 bases separated the two germline ends. CDR3 size: 13 residues. Per germline, CDR1 SGHTA and CDR2 FQGNSA. The CDR3 sequence is CASSFLGSNEQFF. The CDR3 nucleotides read TGTGCCAGCAGCTTTCTAGGCTCCAATGAGCAGTTCTTC. Using reference TRBV7-2 and TRBJ2-1 for the parts outside the CDR3, the full variable domain is GAGVSQSPSNKVTEKGKDVELRCDPISGHTALYWYRQSLGQGLEFLIYFQGNSAPDKSGLPSDRFSAERTGGSVSTLTIQRTQQEDSAVYLCASSFLGSNEQFFGPGTRLTVL.

The J gene is TRBJ2-2, the V gene TRBV27; D gene unclear. Germline V gene lookup returns CDR1 MNHEY and CDR2 SMNVEV (reference sequence). The CDR3 has 14 amino acids. The V gene lost 10 bases and the J gene lost 2 bases, with 14 bases spanning the gap. CDR3 loop: CATPGLPNTGELFF. The CDR3 nucleotides read TGTGCCACCCCTGGGCTACCTAACACCGGGGAGCTGTTTTTT.

CDR3 DNA sequence: TGTGCCAGCAGCTTCCGATCGTCTGGCTATGAGCAGTTCTTC. It translates to CASSFRSSGYEQFF. This chain links TRBV11-3 with TRBJ2-1; D unclear. Germline loops: CDR1 SGHNT, CDR2 YENEEA. Trimming left V 3 bases short and J 8 bases short, with 14 bases between. CDR3 length: 14 amino acids.

The rearrangement joins TRBV5-1 to TRBJ2-1; unclear D gene. The CDR3 totals 14 residues. V lost 2 bases, J lost 5 bases, and 11 bases lay in between. Germline V gene lookup returns CDR1 SGHRS and CDR2 YFSETQ. The DNA for the CDR3 is TGCGCCAGCAGCTTTAGTTCTTTCGACAATGAGCAGTTCTTC. This gives the protein CASSFSSFDNEQFF. Full variable domain (missing parts from reference TRBV5-1 and TRBJ2-1): KAGVTQTPRYLIKTRGQQVTLSCSPISGHRSVSWYQQTPGQGLQFLFEYFSETQRNKGNFPGRFSGRQFSNSRSEMNVSTLELGDSALYLCASSFSSFDNEQFFGPGTRLTVL.

Here the CDR3 DNA reads TGTGCCAGCAGCATACGCGGGGGGGGCAATGAGCAGTTCTTC. Its translation: CASSIRGGGNEQFF. The chain couples TRBV7-2 to TRBJ2-1; 9 positions match TRBD2. Germline-derived CDR1 and CDR2 are SGHTA and FQGNSA. With 5 bases clipped from V and 6 bases from J, the junction kept 5 bases outside the gene matches. CDR3 length: 14 amino acids. Full variable domain (remainder filled in from reference TRBV7-2 and TRBJ2-1): GAGVSQSPSNKVTEKGKDVELRCDPISGHTALYWYRQSLGQGLEFLIYFQGNSAPDKSGLPSDRFSAERTGGSVSTLTIQRTQQEDSAVYLCASSIRGGGNEQFFGPGTRLTVL.

This rearrangement joins TRBV7-9 to TRBJ2-5, with D perhaps matching TRBD2 (5 bases). Germline CDR1 reads SEHNR; CDR2 reads FQNEAQ (reference sequence). This CDR3 contains 14 residues. V lost 5 bases and J lost 4, with 14 bases in between. The CDR3 loop is CASSPGEPGETQYF. CDR3 nucleotide sequence: TGTGCCAGCAGCCCCGGGGAACCGGGAGAGACCCAGTACTTC.

J is TRBJ2-3 and V is TRBV9; TRBD2 is a possible D gene (6 bases). Germline CDR1 and CDR2: SGDLS and YYNGEE. Deletions cut 10 bases from V and 2 bases from J, with 23 bases between. This CDR3 comprises 16 residues. The CDR3 loop is CASQRGGGKFTDTQYF. DNA for the CDR3: TGTGCCTCCCAACGAGGTGGCGGGAAATTCACAGATACGCAGTATTTT. Combining the CDR3 with reference TRBV9 and TRBJ2-3 gives the whole variable domain DSGVTQTPKHLITATGQRVTLRCSPRSGDLSVYWYQQSLDQGLQFLIQYYNGEERAKGNILERFSAQQFPDLHSELNLSSLELGDSALYFCASQRGGGKFTDTQYFGPGTRLTVL.

V and J are TRBV7-2 and TRBJ2-1; TRBD2 matches at 13 bases. V lost 5 bases to trimming and J lost 4 bases; unmatched junction nucleotides: 8. The germline gives CDR1 SGHTA, CDR2 FQGNSA. This CDR3 contains 17 residues. DNA for the CDR3: TGTGCCAGCAGCGGATGGACTAGCGGGAGCTTTTACAATGAGCAGTTCTTC. This sequence encodes CASSGWTSGSFYNEQFF.

This chain uses TRBV5-5 with TRBJ2-1, with TRBD1 as a possible D gene (6 bases). The CDR3 loop spans 15 amino acids. Trimming removed 6 bases from V and 6 bases from J, with 19 bases in between. CDR1 and CDR2 (germline): SGHKS, YYEKEE (reference sequence). The CDR3: CASTSSDSHINEQFF. In DNA, the CDR3 is TGTGCCAGCACCTCGTCGGACAGTCATATCAATGAGCAGTTCTTC.

V is TRBV9 and J is TRBJ2-7; D possibly corresponds to TRBD2 (6 bases). There are 13 residues in the CDR3. CDR1 is SGDLS and CDR2 is YYNGEE in the germline V gene. V lost 0 bases, J lost 7 bases, and 11 bases lay in between. CDR3: CASSVATAGEQYF. The CDR3 DNA sequence: TGTGCCAGCAGCGTAGCCACCGCGGGGGAGCAGTACTTC. The full variable domain, with the rest looked up from reference TRBV9 and TRBJ2-7, is DSGVTQTPKHLITATGQRVTLRCSPRSGDLSVYWYQQSLDQGLQFLIQYYNGEERAKGNILERFSAQQFPDLHSELNLSSLELGDSALYFCASSVATAGEQYFGPGTRLTVT.

The CDR3 protein is CASGLGHPYEQYF. CDR3 in DNA: TGTGCTAGTGGTTTAGGACACCCCTACGAGCAGTACTTC. The chain carries TRBV12-5 and TRBJ2-7; D is perhaps TRBD1 (5 bases). The CDR3 has 13 amino acids. Trimming took 3 bases from V and 2 from J, leaving 8 bases between them. Germline V gene lookup returns CDR1 LGHNT and CDR2 FRNRAP.